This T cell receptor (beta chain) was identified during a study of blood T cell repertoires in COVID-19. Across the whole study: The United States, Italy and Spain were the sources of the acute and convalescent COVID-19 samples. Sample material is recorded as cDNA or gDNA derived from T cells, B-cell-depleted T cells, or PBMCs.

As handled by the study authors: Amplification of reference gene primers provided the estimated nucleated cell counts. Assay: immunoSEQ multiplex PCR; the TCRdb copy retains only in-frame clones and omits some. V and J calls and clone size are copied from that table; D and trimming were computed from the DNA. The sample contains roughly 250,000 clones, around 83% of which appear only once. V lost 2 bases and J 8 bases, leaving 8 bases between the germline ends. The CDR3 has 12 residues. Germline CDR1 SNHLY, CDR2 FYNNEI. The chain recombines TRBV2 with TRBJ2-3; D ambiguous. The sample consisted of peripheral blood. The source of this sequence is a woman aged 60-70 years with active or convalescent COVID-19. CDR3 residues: CASSERVGTQYF. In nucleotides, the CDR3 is TGTGCCAGCAGTGAACGTGTCGGTACGCAGTATTTT.